The 19 T cell receptor beta chains reported below all come from one sample, sequenced in a study of T-cell memory formation after mild COVID-19. Using its own MiXCR run on the 5' RACE reads, TCRdb lists one record per CDR3 protein. This sample has about 190,000 distinct CDR3 sequences, with 15% to 20% found just once. The sequencing input was PBMCs or a T cell subset sorted from them (not recorded which). All receptors derive from an adult woman who had mild COVID-19 (a few samples of this study predate the infection). Cell type and time point are not known.

This clonotype has more than one count but fewer than ten. V and J are TRBV12-3 or TRBV12-4 and TRBJ1-3; D gene ambiguous. The CDR3 has 14 residues. V shed 7 bases and J shed 0 bases, with 10 bases lying between them. The CDR3 DNA reads as TGTGCCAGCAAACAACAGAGCTCTGGAAACACCATATATTTT. This gives the protein CASKQQSSGNTIYF.

The chain is built from TRBV5-5 and TRBJ2-1, with TRBD1 matching 8 bases. Germline CDR1 SGHKS, CDR2 YYEKEE (reference sequence). The CDR3 extends over 15 amino acids. V lost 3 bases, J lost 7 bases, and 9 bases stayed unmatched. CDR3: CASSYGFRGQNEQFF. In DNA, the CDR3 is TGTGCCAGCAGCTATGGGTTCAGGGGGCAGAATGAGCAGTTCTTC.

This clonotype was picked up many times. The V gene is TRBV7-9, the J gene TRBJ2-1; 13 bases are a match to TRBD2. V gave up 3 bases and J gave up 8 bases; unmatched junction bases: 4. CDR1 and CDR2 from the germline V gene are SEHNR and FQNEAQ (reference sequence). The CDR3 is made up of 15 amino acids. The chain's CDR3 is CASSFGLAGVYEQFF. The CDR3 DNA sequence: TGTGCCAGCAGCTTCGGACTAGCGGGAGTATATGAGCAGTTCTTC.

This clonotype was found a few times. V usage is TRBV18 and J usage is TRBJ2-7; the D gene could be TRBD1 or TRBD2 (5 bases each). Deletions cut 3 bases from V and 6 bases from J, with 21 bases between. Per germline, CDR1 KGHSH and CDR2 LQKENI. The CDR3 sequence is 16 residues long. In DNA, the CDR3 is TGTGCCAGCTCACCCTTTCTTGGACAATCCGGAGGCGAGCAGTACTTC. It is translated as CASSPFLGQSGGEQYF.

This clonotype has a handful of counts. The V call is TRBV3-1, the J call TRBJ2-6; D is perhaps TRBD2 (6 bases). Between the trimmed V and J ends, which lost 1 base and 2 bases, there was a span of 6 bases. Germline CDR1 and CDR2: LGHDT and YNNKEL (reference sequence). The CDR3 loop spans 15 amino acids. This CDR3 reads CASSQGRAGANVLTF. CDR3 in DNA: TGTGCCAGCAGCCAAGGGAGGGCTGGGGCCAACGTCCTGACTTTC.

The chain combines TRBV7-2 with TRBJ2-7, with D tentatively TRBD1 (6 bases). This CDR3 has 12 residues. Germline-derived CDR1 and CDR2 are SGHTA and FQGNSA. With 1 base removed from V and 6 bases from J, the gap between germline ends came to 7 bases. For the CDR3, the DNA is TGTGCCAGCAGCTTAGGACAGGTCGAGCAGTACTTC. It encodes CASSLGQVEQYF.

The rearrangement links TRBV3-1 to TRBJ1-6, with D uncertain. Germline CDR1 is LGHDT and CDR2 is YNNKEL (reference sequence). The CDR3 is 15 amino acids. V lost 4 bases and J 5 bases, leaving 12 bases between the germline ends. CDR3 residues: CASSPQSGDNSPLHF. The CDR3 nucleotides are TGTGCCAGCAGCCCGCAATCGGGCGATAATTCACCCCTCCACTTT.

The CDR3 region has the DNA TGTGCCAGCAGCTTAAGATCAGGGGCGTCCGGGGAGCTGTTTTTT. Translation gives CASSLRSGASGELFF. V is TRBV7-3 and J is TRBJ2-2; D possibly corresponds to TRBD1 (6 bases). This CDR3 contains 15 residues. The germline V and J ends were trimmed by 1 base and 6 bases, with 12 bases remaining between them. Germline V gene data show CDR1 as SGHTA and CDR2 as FQGTGA.

This chain uses TRBV6-6 with TRBJ1-2; 7 bases fit TRBD1. CDR1 MNHNY and CDR2 SVGAGI come from the germline V gene (reference sequence). The junction had 8 bases not matched to a gene; V was cut back by 6 bases and J by 4 bases. The CDR3 is made up of 14 amino acids. In nucleotides, the CDR3 is TGTGCCAGCAGATCTTCCGGGACAGCCTATGGCTACACCTTC. It translates to CASRSSGTAYGYTF.

V is TRBV4-1 and J is TRBJ1-3; unclear D gene. The CDR3 totals 13 residues. The germline V gene encodes CDR1 MGHRA and CDR2 YSYEKL. V dropped 5 bases and J dropped 4 bases, with 9 bases sitting between them. In DNA form, the CDR3 reads TGCGCCAGCAGCTCTTACGAGGGAAACACCATATATTTT. The encoded protein is CASSSYEGNTIYF.

This clonotype was observed a handful of times. This rearrangement joins TRBV6-2 or TRBV6-3 to TRBJ2-7; D tentatively reads TRBD1 or TRBD2 (7 bases each). Trimming stripped 2 bases from V and 3 bases from J, with 20 bases between. Looked up from germline, CDR1 is MNHEY and CDR2 is SVGEGT. This CDR3 has 17 residues. The CDR3: CASSYDREREGLYEQYF. CDR3 DNA: TGTGCCAGCAGTTACGACAGGGAGCGGGAAGGGCTCTACGAGCAGTACTTC.

This clonotype showed up just a few times. This chain links TRBV6-5 with TRBJ1-2; perhaps TRBD1 as D (5 bases). Germline CDR1 reads MNHEY; CDR2 reads SVGAGI. V lost 6 bases, J lost 6 bases, and 17 bases lay in between. This CDR3 is built from 14 residues. CDR3 amino acids: CASSPRTSLHGYTF. As DNA, the CDR3 is TGTGCCAGCAGCCCCCGGACAAGTCTCCATGGCTACACCTTC.

In this sample, this clonotype turned up a few times. CDR3: CASWDSQVGNTIYF. The CDR3, as DNA: TGCGCCAGCTGGGACAGTCAAGTTGGAAACACCATATATTTT. The rearrangement uses TRBV5-1 and TRBJ1-3; TRBD1 matches at 7 bases. The germline CDR1 and CDR2 sequences are SGHRS and YFSETQ. Trimming at V came to 7 bases and at J to 3 bases, leaving 7 bases not matched to a gene. The CDR3 loop spans 14 amino acids.

About this clonotype: The junction does not match germline at one end; this may be a read error. CDR3 in DNA: TGCAGTGCCCGGGGTGGCTCTGATTTAGGCTTC. Its translation is CSARGGSDLGF. The rearrangement links TRBV20-1 to TRBJ2-4, with D maybe TRBD2 (5 bases). The CDR3 is 11 amino acids. The germline V gene has CDR1 DFQATT and CDR2 SNEGSKA (reference sequence).

This chain connects TRBV5-1 to TRBJ2-2; D remains unclear. CDR1 and CDR2 (germline): SGHRS, YFSETQ. Trimming took off 5 bases at V and 0 bases at J, with 11 bases between the two ends. This CDR3 comprises 15 residues. CDR3 protein: CASSSQTPNTGELFF. The CDR3 DNA reads as TGCGCCAGCAGTTCTCAAACACCGAACACCGGGGAGCTGTTTTTT.

This clonotype was seen repeatedly, ten times or more. The gene calls are TRBV7-2 and TRBJ1-2, with D hard to call. The CDR3 totals 14 residues. Per germline, CDR1 SGHTA and CDR2 FQGNSA. The germline V and J ends were trimmed by 3 bases and 0 bases, with 8 bases remaining between them. As DNA, the CDR3 is TGTGCCAGCAGCTTGTACATATCTAACTATGGCTACACCTTC. Protein product: CASSLYISNYGYTF.

The table lists this clonotype with a few counts. The chain couples TRBV30 to TRBJ2-7, with D possibly matching TRBD2 (5 bases). CDR3 length: 13 residues. In germline, CDR1 is GTSNPN, CDR2 SVGIG (reference sequence). The DNA for the CDR3 is TGTGCGGCCACTCGGGATCCCAACTACGAGCAGTACTTC. Residues: CAATRDPNYEQYF.

This clonotype was picked up a small number of times. The chain links TRBV3-1 to TRBJ2-3; possible D gene TRBD2, 5 bases. The CDR3 covers 12 residues. Germline V gene lookup returns CDR1 LGHDT and CDR2 YNNKEL (reference sequence). V was cut by 2 bases and J by 7 bases, with 7 bases left in between. The CDR3 sequence: CASSQLGNTQYF. CDR3 in DNA: TGTGCCAGCAGCCAACTCGGGAATACGCAGTATTTT.

This clonotype turned up a few times. Compared with germline, one end of the junction differs, possibly owing to a read error. The chain links TRBV20-1 to TRBJ1-5; D is possibly TRBD1 (6 bases). CDR3 length equals 14 residues. The germline V gene encodes CDR1 DFQATT and CDR2 SNEGSKA (reference sequence). The CDR3 here is CSARLDSRNRPQHF. Here the CDR3 DNA reads TGCAGTGCTAGATTGGACAGTCGAAATCGGCCCCAGCATTTT.